This record concerns one T cell receptor (beta chain) sequence. Its specificity is not known. In the naive CD8 group, cells lacked CD45RO and were positively selected for CCR7, so terminally differentiated effector memory CD45RA+ cells were left out. The data originate from a study of shared clonotypes between healthy human individuals. As for the study in general: CD4 naive cells filled three plates per donor, CD4 memory three, CD8 naive two and CD8 memory one. Study-level results: Relative to their counterparts shared across all four donors, non-shared clonotypes exhibited diminished generation probabilities. In this cohort, only blood was sampled, and tissue repertoires likely differ. Generally, estimated richness proved larger in naive subsets than it did in memory subsets.

Generated by immunoSEQ multiplex PCR, the TCRdb table keeps only in-frame clones and is missing some. This table has hundreds of thousands of clones, more than 95% appearing once. This receptor was taken from a man aged 25 to 40 in good health. Sequenced input: naive CD8+ T cells sorted from blood.

CDR3 sequence: CASSIGGSVNEQFF. The CDR3 coding sequence is TGTGCCAGTAGTATAGGAGGGAGCGTCAATGAGCAGTTCTTC. The rearrangement links TRBV19 to TRBJ2-1; D perhaps matches TRBD2 (5 bases). This CDR3 comprises 14 residues. V was pared by 1 base and J by 6 bases, with 10 bases between. Germline V lookup: CDR1 LNHDA, CDR2 SQIVND (reference sequence).